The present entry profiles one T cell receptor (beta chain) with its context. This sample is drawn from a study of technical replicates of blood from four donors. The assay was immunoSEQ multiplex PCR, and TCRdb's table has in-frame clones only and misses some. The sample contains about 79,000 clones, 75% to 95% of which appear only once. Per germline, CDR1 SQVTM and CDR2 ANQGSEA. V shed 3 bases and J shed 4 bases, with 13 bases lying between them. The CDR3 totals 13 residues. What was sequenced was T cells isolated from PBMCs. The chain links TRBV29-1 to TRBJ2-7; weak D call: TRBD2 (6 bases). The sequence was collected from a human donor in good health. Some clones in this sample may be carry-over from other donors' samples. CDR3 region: CSVDGGLAYEQYF. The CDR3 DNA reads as TGCAGCGTTGACGGGGGACTCGCTTACGAGCAGTACTTC.